Shown below are 8 T cell receptor beta chains from a single sample sequenced in a study of glioma-infiltrating T cells. Using RNA template, CDR3s of TCR alpha and beta were amplified with iRepertoire arm-PCR. A single record per CDR3 protein comes from TCRdb applying MiXCR to the multiplex PCR reads. The sample lists around 44,000 distinct CDR3 sequences, approximately 20% occurring once. The sequenced material came from glioma tissue, nonneoplastic brain tissue, or PBMCs (not recorded which). The receptors were sampled from a human donor with low-grade glioma or glioblastoma, undergoing nonglioma brain surgery, or in good health (not recorded which).

At least ten counts were recorded for this clonotype. The V gene is TRBV27, the J gene TRBJ2-1; the D is unclear. The germline V and J ends were trimmed by 7 bases and 0 bases, with 16 bases remaining between them. Germline V gene sequence: CDR1 MNHEY, CDR2 SMNVEV (reference sequence). CDR3 length equals 16 residues. CDR3 bases: TGTGCCAGCACCCTCCGATGGGCTGACTCCTACAATGAGCAGTTCTTC. Translation gives CASTLRWADSYNEQFF.

This clonotype was seen many times. This chain connects TRBV6-1 to TRBJ2-6; TRBD1 matches 9 bases. J gave up 0 bases and V 5 bases, and 14 bases lay outside the gene matches. This CDR3 contains 20 residues. Germline V gene lookup returns CDR1 MNHNS and CDR2 SASEGT. This CDR3 is CASSLYPPGQGNSGANVLTF. CDR3 in DNA: TGTGCCAGCAGTCTTTACCCCCCGGGACAGGGAAACTCTGGGGCCAACGTCCTGACTTTC.

The chain joins TRBV29-1 to TRBJ2-7; D is undetermined. Trimming took 1 base from V and 7 from J, leaving 14 bases between them. Germline loops: CDR1 SQVTM, CDR2 ANQGSEA. CDR3 length: 13 residues. The CDR3 spells CSVEGTRSGEQYF. CDR3 coding DNA: TGCAGCGTTGAAGGTACGAGGTCTGGAGAGCAGTACTTC.

This clonotype was observed at least ten times. This chain links TRBV10-3 with TRBJ2-1; D is ambiguous. The CDR3 totals 12 residues. V was shortened by 0 bases and J by 5 bases, with 2 bases between the two germline ends. Germline loops: CDR1 ENHRY, CDR2 SYGVKD. CDR3 bases: TGTGCCATCAGTGAGTCGGACAATGAGCAGTTCTTC. It specifies CAISESDNEQFF.

Many counts were recorded for this clonotype. The chain joins TRBV24-1 to TRBJ2-1; the match to TRBD2 covers 14 bases. After removal of 5 bases from V and 8 bases from J, the junction contained 4 bases not matched to a gene. The CDR3 totals 15 residues. Per the germline V gene, CDR1 is KGHDR and CDR2 is SFDVKD. The CDR3 nucleotides are TGTGCCACCAGTGCCGGGACTAGCGGGAGTGATGAGCAGTTCTTC. It yields the protein CATSAGTSGSDEQFF.

With respect to this clonotype: A much larger clone differs from this one at a single base, so this may be a read error. This chain joins TRBV19 and TRBJ1-2; no firm D call. The germline V gene encodes CDR1 LNHDA and CDR2 SQIVND (reference sequence). The CDR3 is 12 residues long. Here the CDR3 DNA reads TGTGCCAGTAGTAGAGAACTCTATGGCTGCACCTTC. Its translation is CASSRELYGCTF.

This clonotype was observed at least ten times. V is TRBV18 and J is TRBJ1-1; D is unresolved. The CDR3 totals 15 residues. V was trimmed by 2 bases and J by 1 base, leaving 11 bases between them. Germline V lookup: CDR1 KGHSH, CDR2 LQKENI. Here the CDR3 reads CASSPYSMQNTEAFF. The CDR3 nucleotides read TGTGCCAGCTCACCATATTCCATGCAGAACACTGAAGCTTTCTTT.

Ten or more counts support this clonotype. The chain carries TRBV6-1 and TRBJ2-3; weak D call: TRBD2 (6 bases). Germline lookup yields CDR1 MNHNS and CDR2 SASEGT. V was clipped by 11 bases and J by 2 bases, with 17 bases between them. This CDR3 comprises 14 residues. The CDR3 nucleotides read TGTGCCGGGAACCGACGGGGGATCACAGATACGCAGTATTTT. Translation: CAGNRRGITDTQYF.